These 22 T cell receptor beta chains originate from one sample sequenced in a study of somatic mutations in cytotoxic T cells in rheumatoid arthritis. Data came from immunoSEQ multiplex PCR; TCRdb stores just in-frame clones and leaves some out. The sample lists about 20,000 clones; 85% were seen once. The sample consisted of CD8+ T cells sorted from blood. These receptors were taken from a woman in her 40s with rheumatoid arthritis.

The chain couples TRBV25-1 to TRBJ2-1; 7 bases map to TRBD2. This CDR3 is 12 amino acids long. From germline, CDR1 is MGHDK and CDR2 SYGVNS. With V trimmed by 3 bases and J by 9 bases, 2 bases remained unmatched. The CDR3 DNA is TGTGCCAGCAGTGATGGCGGGAGTGAGCAGTTCTTC. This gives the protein CASSDGGSEQFF. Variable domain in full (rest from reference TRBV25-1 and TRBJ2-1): EADIYQTPRYLVIGTGKKITLECSQTMGHDKMYWYQQDPGMELHLIHYSYGVNSTEKGDLSSESTVSRIRTEHFPLTLESARPSHTSQYLCASSDGGSEQFFGPGTRLTVL.

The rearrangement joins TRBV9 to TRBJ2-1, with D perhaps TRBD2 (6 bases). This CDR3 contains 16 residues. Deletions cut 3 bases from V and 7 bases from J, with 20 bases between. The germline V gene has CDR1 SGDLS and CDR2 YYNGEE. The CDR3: CASSESLAGRSNEQFF. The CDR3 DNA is TGTGCCAGCAGCGAGAGCCTTGCGGGGAGAAGTAATGAGCAGTTCTTC.

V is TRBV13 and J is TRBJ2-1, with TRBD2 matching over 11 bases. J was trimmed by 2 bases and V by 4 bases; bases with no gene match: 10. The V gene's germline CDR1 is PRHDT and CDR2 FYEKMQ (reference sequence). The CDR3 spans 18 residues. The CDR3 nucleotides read TGTGCCAGCAGCTCCGCCGCCCGACTAGCGGGAACCTACAATGAGCAGTTCTTC. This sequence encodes CASSSAARLAGTYNEQFF. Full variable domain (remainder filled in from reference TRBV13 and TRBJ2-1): AAGVIQSPRHLIKEKRETATLKCYPIPRHDTVYWYQQGPGQDPQFLISFYEKMQSDKGSIPDRFSAQQFSDYHSELNMSSLELGDSALYFCASSSAARLAGTYNEQFFGPGTRLTVL.

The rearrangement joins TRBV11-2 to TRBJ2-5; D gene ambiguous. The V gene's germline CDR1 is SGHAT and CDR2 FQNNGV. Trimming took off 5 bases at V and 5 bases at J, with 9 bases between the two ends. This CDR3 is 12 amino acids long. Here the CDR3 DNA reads TGTGCCAGCAGCCTGAGTCTGGAGACCCAGTACTTC. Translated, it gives CASSLSLETQYF.

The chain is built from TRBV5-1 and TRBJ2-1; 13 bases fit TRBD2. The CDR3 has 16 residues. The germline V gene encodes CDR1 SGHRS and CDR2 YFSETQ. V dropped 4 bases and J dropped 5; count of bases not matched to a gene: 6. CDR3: CASSLRTSGSHNEQFF. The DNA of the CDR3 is TGCGCCAGCAGCCTACGGACTAGCGGGAGTCACAATGAGCAGTTCTTC. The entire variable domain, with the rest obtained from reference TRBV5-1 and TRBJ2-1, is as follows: KAGVTQTPRYLIKTRGQQVTLSCSPISGHRSVSWYQQTPGQGLQFLFEYFSETQRNKGNFPGRFSGRQFSNSRSEMNVSTLELGDSALYLCASSLRTSGSHNEQFFGPGTRLTVL.

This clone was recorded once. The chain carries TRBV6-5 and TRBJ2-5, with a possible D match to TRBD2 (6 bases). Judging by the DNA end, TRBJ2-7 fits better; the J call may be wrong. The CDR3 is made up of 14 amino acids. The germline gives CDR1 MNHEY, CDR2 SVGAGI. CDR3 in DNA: TGTGCCAGCAGTTACCGCGGGAACTTCTACGAGCAGTACTTC. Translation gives CASSYRGNFYEQYF.

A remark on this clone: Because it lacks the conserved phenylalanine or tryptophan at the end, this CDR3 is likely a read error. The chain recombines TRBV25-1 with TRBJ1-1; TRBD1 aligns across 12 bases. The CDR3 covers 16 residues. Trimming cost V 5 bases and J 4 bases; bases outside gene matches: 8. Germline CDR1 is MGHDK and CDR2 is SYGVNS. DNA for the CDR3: TGTGCCAGCAGTTACGGGACAGGGGGCTTTGTCACTGAAGCTTTCCTT. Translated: CASSYGTGGFVTEAFL.

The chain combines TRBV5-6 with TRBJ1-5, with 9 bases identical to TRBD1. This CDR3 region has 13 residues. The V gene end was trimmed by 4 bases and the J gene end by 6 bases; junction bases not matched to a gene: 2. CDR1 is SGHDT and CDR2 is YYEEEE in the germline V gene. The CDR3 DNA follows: TGTGCCAGCAGCCCACAGGGGGCTCAGCCCCAGCATTTT. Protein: CASSPQGAQPQHF.

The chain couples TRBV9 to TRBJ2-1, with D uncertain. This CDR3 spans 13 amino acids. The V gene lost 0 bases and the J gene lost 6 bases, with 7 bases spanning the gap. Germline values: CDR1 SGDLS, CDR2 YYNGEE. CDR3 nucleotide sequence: TGTGCCAGCAGCGTAGACTTGATCAATGAGCAGTTCTTC. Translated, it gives CASSVDLINEQFF.

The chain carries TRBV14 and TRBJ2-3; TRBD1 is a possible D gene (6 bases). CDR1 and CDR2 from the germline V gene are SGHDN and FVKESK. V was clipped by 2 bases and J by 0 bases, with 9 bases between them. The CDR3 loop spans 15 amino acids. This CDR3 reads CASSQYGQSTDTQYF. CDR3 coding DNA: TGTGCCAGCAGCCAATACGGACAGAGCACAGATACGCAGTATTTT.

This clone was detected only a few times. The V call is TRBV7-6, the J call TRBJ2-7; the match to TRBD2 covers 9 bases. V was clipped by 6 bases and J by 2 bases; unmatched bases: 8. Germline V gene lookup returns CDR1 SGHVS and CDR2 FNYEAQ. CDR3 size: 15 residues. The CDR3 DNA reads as TGTGCCAGCAGTATTAGCGGGGGCGCCCCCTACGAGCAGTACTTC. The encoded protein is CASSISGGAPYEQYF.

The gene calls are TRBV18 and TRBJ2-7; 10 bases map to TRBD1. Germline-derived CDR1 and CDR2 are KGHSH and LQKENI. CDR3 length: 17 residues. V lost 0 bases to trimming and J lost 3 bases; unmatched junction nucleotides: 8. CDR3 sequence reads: CASSPPMDRGNFYEQYF. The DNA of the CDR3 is TGTGCCAGCTCACCACCCATGGACAGGGGGAATTTCTACGAGCAGTACTTC.

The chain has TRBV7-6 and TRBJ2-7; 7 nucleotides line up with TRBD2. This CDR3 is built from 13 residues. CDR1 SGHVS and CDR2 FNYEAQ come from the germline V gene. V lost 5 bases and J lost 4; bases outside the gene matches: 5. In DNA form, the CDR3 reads TGTGCCAGCAGCCTTGGGGGGGATTACGAGCAGTACTTC. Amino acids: CASSLGGDYEQYF.

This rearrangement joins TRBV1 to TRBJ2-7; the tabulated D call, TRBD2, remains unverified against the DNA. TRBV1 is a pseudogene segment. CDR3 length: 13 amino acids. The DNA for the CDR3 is TGCACCAGCAGGCGGGAGGGCTTTGGCGAGCAGTACTTC. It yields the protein CTSRREGFGEQYF.

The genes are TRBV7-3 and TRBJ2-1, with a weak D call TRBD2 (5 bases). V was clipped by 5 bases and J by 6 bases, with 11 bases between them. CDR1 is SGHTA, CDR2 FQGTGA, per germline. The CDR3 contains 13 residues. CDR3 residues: CASSQAAINEQFF. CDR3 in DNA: TGTGCCAGCAGCCAAGCGGCGATCAATGAGCAGTTCTTC.

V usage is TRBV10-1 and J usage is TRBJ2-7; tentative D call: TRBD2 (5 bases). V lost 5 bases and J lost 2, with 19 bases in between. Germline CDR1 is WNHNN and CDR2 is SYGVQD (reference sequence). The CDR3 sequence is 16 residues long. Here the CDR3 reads CASSRGGHQSAYEQYF. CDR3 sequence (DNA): TGCGCCAGCAGTCGTGGCGGGCACCAGAGCGCCTACGAGCAGTACTTC.

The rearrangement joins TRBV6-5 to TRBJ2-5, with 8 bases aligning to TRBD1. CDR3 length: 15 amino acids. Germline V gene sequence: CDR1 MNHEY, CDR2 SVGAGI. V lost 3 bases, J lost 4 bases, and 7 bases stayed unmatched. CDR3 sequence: CASSYIRGRGETQYF. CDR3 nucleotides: TGTGCCAGCAGTTATATCAGGGGGCGAGGAGAGACCCAGTACTTC.

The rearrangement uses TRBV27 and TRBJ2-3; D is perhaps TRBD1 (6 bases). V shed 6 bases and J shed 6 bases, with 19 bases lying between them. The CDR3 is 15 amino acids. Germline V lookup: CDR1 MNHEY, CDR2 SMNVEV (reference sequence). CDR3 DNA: TGTGCCAGCAGGCCGAACAGGGCCCCCTGGGATACGCAGTATTTT. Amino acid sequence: CASRPNRAPWDTQYF.

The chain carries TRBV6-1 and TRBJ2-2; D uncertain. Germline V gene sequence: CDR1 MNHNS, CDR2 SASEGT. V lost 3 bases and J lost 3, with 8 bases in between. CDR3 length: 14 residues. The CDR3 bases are TGTGCCAGCAGTGAGCCGGCGGACACCGGGGAGCTGTTTTTT. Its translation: CASSEPADTGELFF.

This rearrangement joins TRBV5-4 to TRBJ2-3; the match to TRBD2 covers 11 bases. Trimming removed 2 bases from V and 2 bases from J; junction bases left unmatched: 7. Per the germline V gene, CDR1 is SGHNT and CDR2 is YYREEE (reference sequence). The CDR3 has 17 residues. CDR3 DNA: TGTGCCAGCAGCTTTGGGACTAGCGGCTACGACACAGATACGCAGTATTTT. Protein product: CASSFGTSGYDTDTQYF.

CDR3 region: CASSTQVGRNQPQHF. For the CDR3, the DNA is TGTGCCAGTAGTACTCAAGTTGGGCGCAATCAGCCCCAGCATTTT. V is TRBV19 and J is TRBJ1-5; D unclear. The CDR3 spans 15 residues. V was cut by 4 bases and J by 2 bases, with 12 bases left in between. From germline, CDR1 is LNHDA and CDR2 SQIVND (reference sequence).

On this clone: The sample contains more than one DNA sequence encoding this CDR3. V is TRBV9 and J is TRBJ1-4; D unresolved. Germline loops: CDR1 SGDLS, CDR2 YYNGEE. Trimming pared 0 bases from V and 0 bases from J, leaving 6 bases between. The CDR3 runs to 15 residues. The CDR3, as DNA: TGTGCCAGCAGCGTAGGAGGGTCAACTAATGAAAAACTGTTTTTT. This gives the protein CASSVGGSTNEKLFF.